Only one count was recorded for the clone carrying this TCR beta chain. Its matching antigen is unknown. This sample is drawn from a study of Ad26.COV2.S vaccination and SARS-CoV-2 variants. Looking at the study overall: Donor participated within the Ad26.COV2.S arm of the COV1001 trial. Study-wide results and caveats: Estimates derived from TCR breadth and depth analyses may have underestimated total T cell responses.

The treatment here: around 19 received Ad26.COV2.S at low or high dose, single or two shots; about five received placebo; per-sample allocation not given. Sample collection was performed on day 63 after the first vaccine or placebo injection. A Boston donor was an adult aged 18-55 years. Sequencing used immunoSEQ multiplex PCR; TCRdb keeps in-frame clones, though not all of them. The sample has fewer than 800,000 clones; roughly 90% are singletons. The CDR3 totals 13 residues. The V and J ends lost 7 bases and 0 bases respectively, with 10 bases between them. Germline CDR1 reads MRHNA; CDR2 reads SNTAGT.

This chain uses TRBV6-4 with TRBJ2-7, with D possibly TRBD1 on 6 matching bases. This receptor was taken from a person aged 18 to 59 who received the Ad26.COV2.S COVID-19 vaccine or a placebo. The sample consisted of peripheral blood, taken in a trial of Ad26.COV2.S vaccine versus placebo. The CDR3 sequence: CASTGESSYEQYF. The CDR3, as DNA: TGTGCCAGCACAGGGGAAAGCTCCTACGAGCAGTACTTC.